These 25 T cell receptor beta chains originate from one sample sequenced in a study of T cell repertoires in cytomegalovirus infection. One entry per CDR3 protein results from TCRdb running MiXCR on the reads. Here the sample spans around 450,000 distinct CDR3 sequences, roughly 30% being singletons. The specimen sequenced was PBMCs. These receptors were collected from a human donor in good health (CMV status not recorded). Some clones in this sample may be carry-over from other donors' samples.

The rearrangement uses TRBV10-3 and TRBJ2-3; TRBD2 matches at 11 bases. Germline V gives CDR1 ENHRY, CDR2 SYGVKD. V shed 11 bases and J 0 bases; nucleotides not matched to a gene: 7. This CDR3 is 15 amino acids long. In DNA, the CDR3 is TGTGCCGGCGGGACTAGCGGCCGCAGCACAGATACGCAGTATTTT. Residues: CAGGTSGRSTDTQYF.

V is TRBV12-3 or TRBV12-4 and J is TRBJ1-4; 8 positions agree with TRBD1. The length of the CDR3 is 14 residues. V trimming: 11 bases; J trimming: 8 bases; junction bases outside the gene matches: 13. The CDR3 DNA sequence: TGTGCCTGCACACGGCAGGGGGCAGGGGAAAAACTGTTTTTT. It yields the protein CACTRQGAGEKLFF.

The V and J genes are TRBV9 and TRBJ2-3; TRBD2 matches 9 bases. The CDR3 loop spans 14 amino acids. Germline V gene lookup returns CDR1 SGDLS and CDR2 YYNGEE. V lost 0 bases and J lost 6; bases outside the gene matches: 2. CDR3 in DNA: TGTGCCAGCAGCGTAGAAACTAGCGGGGATACGCAGTATTTT. It yields the protein CASSVETSGDTQYF.

This clonotype has ten or more counts. V is TRBV7-8 and J is TRBJ2-7; 7 nucleotides match TRBD1. V gave up 5 bases and J gave up 0 bases; unmatched junction bases: 1. The CDR3 is made up of 13 amino acids. CDR1 SGHVS and CDR2 FQNEAQ come from the germline V gene. Here the CDR3 reads CASSRDSSYEQYF. The CDR3 nucleotides read TGTGCCAGCAGCCGGGACAGCTCCTACGAGCAGTACTTC. Drawing the rest from reference TRBV7-8 and TRBJ2-7, the complete variable domain is GAGVSQSPRYKVAKRGQDVALRCDPISGHVSLFWYQQALGQGPEFLTYFQNEAQLDKSGLPSDRFFAERPEGSVSTLKIQRTQQEDSAVYLCASSRDSSYEQYFGPGTRLTVT.

The V call is TRBV18, the J call TRBJ2-5; the D gene is possibly TRBD1 (6 bases). This CDR3 spans 15 amino acids. V lost 1 base and J 3 bases, leaving 12 bases between the germline ends. Germline CDR1 KGHSH, CDR2 LQKENI. The CDR3, as DNA: TGTGCCAGCTCACCACGTGAGACAGGAAAAGAGACCCAGTACTTC. It encodes CASSPRETGKETQYF.

The chain has TRBV12-3 or TRBV12-4 and TRBJ1-1; D perhaps matches TRBD1 (5 bases). The V end was cut by 7 bases, the J end by 1 base, with 22 bases between. The CDR3 runs 17 residues. CDR3 sequence reads: CASNPYFGGSPNTEAFF. CDR3 nucleotides: TGTGCCAGCAACCCTTACTTCGGGGGGTCACCGAACACTGAAGCTTTCTTT.

The chain employs TRBV11-2 and TRBJ2-7; D is unclear. V lost 3 bases and J 3 bases, leaving 9 bases between the germline ends. The V gene's germline CDR1 is SGHAT and CDR2 FQNNGV. The CDR3 has 13 amino acids. The CDR3: CASSFRQSYEQYF. CDR3 coding DNA: TGTGCCAGCAGCTTCCGGCAGAGCTACGAGCAGTACTTC.

The table lists this clonotype with a few counts. The V call is TRBV2, the J call TRBJ1-1; 10 bases map to TRBD1. CDR1 and CDR2 from the germline V gene are SNHLY and FYNNEI. This CDR3 contains 15 residues. With V trimmed by 7 bases and J by 3 bases, 8 bases remained unmatched. The CDR3 is CASNGQGVSYTEAFF. The CDR3 nucleotides are TGTGCCAGCAATGGACAGGGGGTTTCGTACACTGAAGCTTTCTTT.

This clonotype was detected ten times or more. The V gene is TRBV7-2, the J gene TRBJ1-1; D not certain. The V end lost 2 bases, the J end lost 1 base, and 8 bases lay between the germline ends. The CDR3 length is 14 residues. Germline values: CDR1 SGHTA, CDR2 FQGNSA. The CDR3 bases are TGTGCCAGCAGCTTAAGTGGAACGAACACTGAAGCTTTCTTT. It specifies CASSLSGTNTEAFF. Drawing the rest from reference TRBV7-2 and TRBJ1-1, the complete variable domain is GAGVSQSPSNKVTEKGKDVELRCDPISGHTALYWYRQSLGQGLEFLIYFQGNSAPDKSGLPSDRFSAERTGGSVSTLTIQRTQQEDSAVYLCASSLSGTNTEAFFGQGTRLTVV.

This clonotype came up a few times. The CDR3 is CASSLFTGPRNTGELFF. CDR3 nucleotide sequence: TGTGCCAGCAGCTTGTTCACGGGACCGAGGAACACCGGGGAGCTGTTTTTT. This chain joins TRBV5-5 and TRBJ2-2, with D perhaps being TRBD1 or TRBD2 (5 bases each). Trimming removed 1 base from V and 1 base from J, with 14 bases in between. Germline V gene lookup returns CDR1 SGHKS and CDR2 YYEKEE (reference sequence). The CDR3 sequence is 17 residues long.

The chain employs TRBV7-9 and TRBJ2-7; D is tentatively TRBD1 or TRBD2 (5 bases each). The length of the CDR3 is 13 residues. V was trimmed by 4 bases and J by 3 bases, leaving 10 bases between them. The V gene's germline CDR1 is SEHNR and CDR2 FQNEAQ (reference sequence). CDR3 amino acids: CASSWDGLYEQYF. Here the CDR3 DNA reads TGTGCCAGCAGCTGGGACGGACTCTACGAGCAGTACTTC.

Remarks on this clonotype: A read error is possible here, since a much larger clone lies one base away. This likely comes from a read error, as the CDR3 has no conserved phenylalanine or tryptophan at its end. The chain couples TRBV12-3 or TRBV12-4 to TRBJ1-5; D is ambiguous. Trimming removed 5 bases at V and 6 bases at J, with 14 bases between. The CDR3 totals 14 residues. The CDR3 spells CASSPPGRGQPQHL. The CDR3 DNA reads as TGTGCCAGCAGTCCACCCGGGAGAGGTCAGCCCCAGCATCTT.

Comments on this clonotype: Since the CDR3 does not end with the conserved phenylalanine or tryptophan, this likely comes from a read error. The V gene is TRBV14, the J gene TRBJ2-3; D not certain. V lost 4 bases to trimming and J lost 2 bases, with 16 bases between them. The CDR3 consists of 16 residues. Per the germline V gene, CDR1 is SGHDN and CDR2 is FVKESK. CDR3 in amino acids: CASSLGIGPNTDTQYL. The CDR3 DNA is TGTGCCAGCAGCCTTGGGATAGGGCCCAACACAGATACGCAGTATTTG.

V is TRBV5-4 and J is TRBJ1-2; 9 bases are a match to TRBD1. Germline CDR1 reads SGHNT; CDR2 reads YYREEE (reference sequence). V shed 4 bases, J shed 8 bases, and the junction held 12 bases outside the gene matches. CDR3 length: 15 residues. CDR3 protein: CASSGQGTGFGGYTF. The CDR3 region has the DNA TGTGCCAGCAGCGGACAAGGGACAGGGTTTGGGGGCTACACCTTC.

This clonotype was counted between two and nine times. The CDR3 bases are TGTGCCAGCCTCGATGGGGGGTCGGTTGAAGCTTTCTTT. This sequence encodes CASLDGGSVEAFF. V usage is TRBV28 and J usage is TRBJ1-1; maybe TRBD1 (5 bases). Germline V CDR1 and CDR2: MDHEN, SYDVKM. V lost 8 bases and J lost 7, with 17 bases in between. The CDR3 loop spans 13 amino acids.

Worth noting for this clonotype: One end of the junction varies from germline; a read error may be responsible. The V gene is TRBV4-1, the J gene TRBJ1-3; TRBD1 matches 7 bases. The germline V gene has CDR1 MGHRA and CDR2 YSYEKL. CDR3 size: 14 residues. CDR3 sequence: CASSHRGSGDTIYF. The CDR3 bases are TGTGCCAGCAGCCACAGGGGCTCAGGGGACACCATATATTTT.

The V and J genes are TRBV6-6 and TRBJ2-5, with 10 bases that match TRBD1. The CDR3 has 15 amino acids. Per germline, CDR1 MNHNY and CDR2 SVGAGI (reference sequence). V lost 4 bases, J lost 7 bases, and 9 bases stayed unmatched. This CDR3 is CASSSDRGDLWTQYF. In nucleotides, the CDR3 is TGTGCCAGCAGTTCGGACAGGGGGGATCTTTGGACCCAGTACTTC.

This clonotype occurred many times. The gene calls are TRBV12-3 or TRBV12-4 and TRBJ1-2; D unresolved. The CDR3 totals 16 residues. V lost 3 bases and J lost 5, with 19 bases in between. Written as DNA, the CDR3 is TGTGCCAGCAGTTTTGCCCTTGGGTCAGTAGGATATGGCTACACCTTC. This encodes CASSFALGSVGYGYTF.

This clonotype was recorded only once. An end of the junction differs from the germline gene, which may be a read error. The V gene is TRBV7-2, the J gene TRBJ1-1; TRBD1 matches at 7 bases. CDR1 and CDR2 from the germline V gene are SGHTA and FQGNSA. The length of the CDR3 is 14 residues. CDR3 sequence: CASRRGQMNPEDFF. CDR3 in DNA: TGTGCCAGCAGACGGGGACAGATGAACCCTGAAGATTTCTTT.

The chain couples TRBV6-4 to TRBJ2-2; TRBD1 aligns across 7 bases. Germline loops: CDR1 MRHNA, CDR2 SNTAGT. The V and J ends lost 10 bases and 17 bases, in that order; junction bases with no gene match: 19. The CDR3 length is 13 residues. The CDR3 DNA reads TGTGCCACCCAGGACAGGAACACCGGGTATCTTTTTTTT. Translated, it gives CATQDRNTGYLFF.

This chain uses TRBV30 with TRBJ1-1; 10 bases are shared with TRBD1. V was pared by 2 bases and J by 1 base, with 7 bases of the junction left unmatched. CDR1 is GTSNPN and CDR2 is SVGIG in the germline V gene (reference sequence). This CDR3 is built from 16 residues. CDR3 DNA: TGTGCCTGGAGTTTGGGACAGGGGTTTTCGAACACTGAAGCTTTCTTT. Translation gives CAWSLGQGFSNTEAFF.

The genes are TRBV6-1 and TRBJ1-2; TRBD1 is a possible D gene (6 bases). CDR1 is MNHNS and CDR2 is SASEGT in the germline V gene. V lost 5 bases and J 3 bases, leaving 19 bases between the germline ends. This CDR3 has 16 amino acids. The CDR3 spells CASSSQRRGADYGYTF. CDR3 nucleotide sequence: TGTGCCAGCAGTTCCCAGAGGAGGGGGGCCGACTATGGCTACACCTTC.

The V and J genes are TRBV4-3 and TRBJ1-2; D not resolved. Germline CDR1 reads LGHNA; CDR2 reads YSLEER. The CDR3 spans 13 residues. V shed 0 bases and J shed 11 bases, with 13 bases lying between them. The CDR3 nucleotides are TGCGCCAGCAGCCAAGATCGGAGCAGAGGGTACACCTTC. Protein sequence: CASSQDRSRGYTF.

This clonotype appeared many times. The chain has TRBV7-2 and TRBJ2-7; D possibly corresponds to TRBD1 (6 bases). The CDR3 is made up of 15 amino acids. Per the germline V gene, CDR1 is SGHTA and CDR2 is FQGNSA. Trimming shortened V by 1 base and J by 2 bases, and 12 bases separated the two germline ends. CDR3 DNA sequence: TGTGCCAGCAGCTTAGTTGGACAGAGTACCTACGAGCAGTACTTC. It yields the protein CASSLVGQSTYEQYF.

This clonotype was counted a single time. The chain links TRBV12-3 or TRBV12-4 to TRBJ1-2; D is undetermined. This CDR3 has 13 amino acids. Trimming removed 2 bases from V and 7 bases from J, with 11 bases in between. CDR3 nucleotide sequence: TGTGCCAGCAGTTTACAAGGTCCTATTGGCTACACCTTC. It translates to CASSLQGPIGYTF.